The source of this T cell receptor (beta chain) is a study of lymphopenia after photon versus proton radiotherapy. The ends were cut back, 7 bases at V and 6 bases at J, with 20 bases in the middle. The CDR3 totals 15 residues. CDR1 SGHTA and CDR2 FQGNSA come from the germline V gene. Study outcomes and limitations: After the lymphocyte nadir, photon-treated repertoires showed oligoclonal expansion, especially of CD8+ Temra cells. Post-nadir TCR diversity decline inversely tracked overall survival among those who died.

Comments on this clone: The antigen remains undetermined.

Only in-frame clones appear in the TCRdb table, and some are missing; sequencing was by immunoSEQ multiplex PCR. The sample includes roughly 61,000 clones, about nine tenths seen only once; the top ten take about 13%. The sequencing used peripheral blood, collected from a patient treated with proton-based radiotherapy. This receptor was obtained from a man older than 75 with esophageal cancer. This chain links TRBV7-2 with TRBJ2-3; D could derive from TRBD1 or TRBD2 (5 bases each). The CDR3 DNA reads as TGTGCCAGCACGGCAATACGAGGGGCCAGTGATACGCAGTATTTT. This gives the protein CASTAIRGASDTQYF. The full variable domain, with the rest looked up from reference TRBV7-2 and TRBJ2-3, is GAGVSQSPSNKVTEKGKDVELRCDPISGHTALYWYRQSLGQGLEFLIYFQGNSAPDKSGLPSDRFSAERTGGSVSTLTIQRTQQEDSAVYLCASTAIRGASDTQYFGPGTRLTVL.